This paragraph reports one T cell receptor beta chain. This sample was taken from a study of radiotherapy plus CTLA-4 blockade in lung cancer. This CDR3 is built from 14 residues. V was cut by 6 bases and J by 0 bases, with 11 bases left in between. Germline CDR1 is ENHRY and CDR2 is SYGVKD. This table comes from immunoSEQ multiplex PCR, and its TCRdb copy is limited to in-frame clones, with some not included. The table includes roughly 48,000 clones, about 72% detected once. The chain employs TRBV10-3 and TRBJ1-1; D is undetermined. The material sequenced was peripheral blood, taken from a patient treated with radiotherapy plus ipilimumab. The sequence was collected from a human donor with non-small cell lung cancer who had stable disease on radiotherapy plus ipilimumab. The CDR3 reads CAIRVGIMNTEAFF. The CDR3 nucleotides read TGTGCCATCAGGGTAGGGATCATGAACACTGAAGCTTTCTTT.